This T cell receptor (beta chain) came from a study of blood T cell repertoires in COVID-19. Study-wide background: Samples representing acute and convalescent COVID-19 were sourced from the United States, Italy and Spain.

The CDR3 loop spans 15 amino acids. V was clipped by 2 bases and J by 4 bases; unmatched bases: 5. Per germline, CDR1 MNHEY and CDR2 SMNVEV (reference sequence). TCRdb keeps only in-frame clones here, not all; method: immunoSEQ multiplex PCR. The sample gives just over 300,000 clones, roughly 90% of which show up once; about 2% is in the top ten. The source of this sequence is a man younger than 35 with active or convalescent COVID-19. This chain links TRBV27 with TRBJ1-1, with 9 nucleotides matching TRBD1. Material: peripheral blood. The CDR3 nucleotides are TGTGCCAGCAGTTTAACGACACAGGGGGCCACTGAAGCTTTCTTT. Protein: CASSLTTQGATEAFF.